This T cell receptor (beta chain) was documented in a study of identical twins. This clonotype was found many times. Antigen specificity is unknown. Study-level points and caveats: Cross-sectional statistical analysis, not tracking of the same donors, underpinned the conclusions. Modeled out-of-frame TCR alpha sharing in monozygotic twins fell below observed levels.

MiXCR, applied by TCRdb to the 5' RACE reads, yields one record per CDR3 protein. Among around 250,000 distinct CDR3 sequences listed, roughly 7% were seen once. These data were also reused for a study on yellow fever vaccine responses in identical twins.

The specimen sequenced was memory (CD45RO+) T cells sorted from blood. The clonotype comes from a woman younger than 35 in good health.

DNA for the CDR3: TGCGCCAGCAGCGCCAACTCAGTCATACAAGAGACCCAGTACTTC. The encoded protein is CASSANSVIQETQYF. V and J are TRBV5-1 and TRBJ2-5; no clear D. CDR3 length: 15 amino acids. Between the trimmed V and J ends, which lost 4 bases and 2 bases, there was a span of 15 bases. Germline CDR1 and CDR2: SGHRS and YFSETQ.